This T cell receptor (beta chain) is drawn from a study of T cell responses to AZD1222 COVID-19 vaccine. Study as a whole: Doses given second, at about 4 or about 12 weeks, were pooled. Broader study findings: Baseline seropositives among AZD1222 recipients totaled only five to seven. Regions 160-218 and 743-854 dominated among vaccine-associated CD4 TCRs spanning spike. Donors were largely white British and mainly female; clonal diversity was possibly underestimated.

This CDR3 has 14 amino acids. The germline gives CDR1 LGHDT, CDR2 YNNKEL (reference sequence). V shed 2 bases and J shed 6 bases, with 14 bases lying between them. TCRdb keeps only in-frame clones here, not all; method: immunoSEQ multiplex PCR. The repertoire holds approximately 120,000 clones, with approximately 93% as singletons. Details on this clone: Its cognate antigen is unknown.

The sequencing used peripheral blood, collected on day 0 of AZD1222 vaccination. The chain couples TRBV3-1 (or the pseudogene TRBV3-2) to TRBJ2-7; D might be TRBD1 (6 bases). This clonotype originated in an adult in good health. In DNA form, the CDR3 reads TGTGCCAGCAGCCAACAGACAGGTTTAGGCGAGCAGTACTTC. Translated, it gives CASSQQTGLGEQYF.